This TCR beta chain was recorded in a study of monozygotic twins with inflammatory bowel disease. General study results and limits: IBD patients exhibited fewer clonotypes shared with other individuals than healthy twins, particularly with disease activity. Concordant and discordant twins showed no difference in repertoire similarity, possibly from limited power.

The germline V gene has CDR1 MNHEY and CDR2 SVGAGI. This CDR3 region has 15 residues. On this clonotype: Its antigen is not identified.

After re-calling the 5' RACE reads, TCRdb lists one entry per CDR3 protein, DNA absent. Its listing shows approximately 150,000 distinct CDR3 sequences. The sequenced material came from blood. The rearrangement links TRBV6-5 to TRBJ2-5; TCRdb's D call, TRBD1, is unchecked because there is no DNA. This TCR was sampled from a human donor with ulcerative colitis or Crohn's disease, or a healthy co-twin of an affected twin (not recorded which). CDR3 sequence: CASSYSKGIGETQYF.